This paragraph covers one T cell receptor (beta chain) sequence. This clone may be a read error of a much larger clone one base away. There were TCR beta CDR3 regions amplified from RNA transcripts. In the first-round RT-PCR of the TCR CDR3, the HTBI primer set was used. Using its own MiXCR run on the multiplex PCR reads, TCRdb lists one record per CDR3 protein. This table has a few hundred thousand distinct CDR3 sequences, around 21% appearing once. The data stem from a study of T cells in Graves' hyperthyroidism and ophthalmopathy. The V end lost 1 base, the J end lost 3 bases, and 12 bases lay between the germline ends. The length of the CDR3 is 15 residues. The germline gives CDR1 MNHEY, CDR2 SVGAGI.

The sequenced sample consisted of blood. This receptor was taken from a man between 18 and 29 years old with Graves' hyperthyroidism. The rearrangement joins TRBV6-5 to TRBJ1-1; D remains ambiguous. CDR3 protein: CASSYWRSRDTEAFF. DNA of the CDR3: TGTGCCAGCAGTTACTGGCGCTCGAGGGACACTGAAGCTTTCTTT.